These 22 T cell receptor beta chains were all obtained from the same sample, sequenced in a study of T cells after yellow fever vaccination. TCRdb reprocessed the 5' RACE reads via MiXCR and lists one record per CDR3 protein. The sample gives about 260,000 distinct CDR3 sequences, roughly 13% of which show up once; approximately 0.49% is in the top ten. This specimen was CD4+ T cells sorted from PBMCs, taken 45 days after the yellow fever booster vaccination. The receptor source for this set is a young man who received the YFV17D yellow fever vaccine.

There are a few counts of this clonotype. V is TRBV20-1 and J is TRBJ2-7, with 10 nucleotides matching TRBD1. Germline V lookup: CDR1 DFQATT, CDR2 SNEGSKA (reference sequence). The CDR3 spans 16 residues. The J segment lost 2 bases and the V segment lost 3 bases, leaving 10 bases of the junction unmatched. CDR3 region: CSASSSPGTGAYEQYF. CDR3 nucleotide sequence: TGCAGTGCTAGTTCCTCCCCCGGGACAGGGGCCTACGAGCAGTACTTC.

The table lists this clonotype with many counts. V gene TRBV20-1 combines with J gene TRBJ2-3; D ambiguous. The V and J ends lost 0 bases and 2 bases respectively, with 15 bases between them. The germline CDR1 and CDR2 sequences are DFQATT and SNEGSKA (reference sequence). This CDR3 comprises 16 residues. The CDR3 coding sequence is TGCAGTGCTAGAGATGCCAGGACCTTTAACACAGATACGCAGTATTTT. It is translated as CSARDARTFNTDTQYF.

The chain recombines TRBV6-1 with TRBJ2-3, with 12 bases identical to TRBD1. CDR1 is MNHNS and CDR2 is SASEGT in the germline V gene. The CDR3 totals 15 residues. Germline trimming cut 3 bases from V and 6 bases from J; bases unmatched to any gene: 4. For the CDR3, the DNA is TGTGCCAGCAGTGAGGGACAGGGGGCTTGGGATACGCAGTATTTT. Translated: CASSEGQGAWDTQYF.

This clonotype was recorded a few times. This rearrangement joins TRBV7-2 to TRBJ1-6, with a weak D call TRBD1 (5 bases). V lost 4 bases and J lost 15, with 13 bases in between. Germline CDR1 and CDR2: SGHTA and FQGNSA. This CDR3 region has 12 residues. This CDR3 reads CASSSTVQVLHF. CDR3 nucleotides: TGTGCCAGCAGCTCGACAGTACAGGTCCTCCACTTT.

The chain employs TRBV27 and TRBJ1-4; D is ambiguous. Germline loops: CDR1 MNHEY, CDR2 SMNVEV (reference sequence). Trimming shortened V by 3 bases and J by 0 bases, and 8 bases separated the two germline ends. The CDR3 runs to 15 residues. The CDR3 DNA is TGTGCCAGCAGTTTTTCAGATGCAACTAATGAAAAACTGTTTTTT. The encoded protein is CASSFSDATNEKLFF.

This chain links TRBV7-2 with TRBJ2-1, with 7 bases lining up with TRBD1. V lost 5 bases to trimming and J lost 12 bases; unmatched junction nucleotides: 16. In germline, CDR1 is SGHTA, CDR2 FQGNSA. The CDR3 extends over 15 amino acids. Here the CDR3 DNA reads TGTGCCAGCAGCCCCTCTCCGGGACAGTACGTTGTGCAGTTCTTC. Protein: CASSPSPGQYVVQFF. Filled out from reference TRBV7-2 and TRBJ2-1, the complete variable domain reads GAGVSQSPSNKVTEKGKDVELRCDPISGHTALYWYRQSLGQGLEFLIYFQGNSAPDKSGLPSDRFSAERTGGSVSTLTIQRTQQEDSAVYLCASSPSPGQYVVQFFGPGTRLTVL.

The table lists this clonotype with a few counts. This sequence joins TRBV7-6 and TRBJ2-3; no definite D call. Germline-derived CDR1 and CDR2 are SGHVS and FNYEAQ. The CDR3 spans 13 residues. V lost 5 bases to trimming and J lost 4 bases, with 10 bases between them. CDR3 coding DNA: TGTGCCAGCAGCCCAACCTTCTCAGATACGCAGTATTTT. It specifies CASSPTFSDTQYF.

The sample holds a few counts of this clonotype. The rearrangement uses TRBV7-2 and TRBJ2-1; the D gene is possibly TRBD1 (6 bases). The V gene lost 1 base and the J gene lost 4 bases, with 8 bases spanning the gap. Germline lookup yields CDR1 SGHTA and CDR2 FQGNSA. The CDR3 spans 14 residues. Written as DNA, the CDR3 is TGTGCCAGCAGCTTAGACACAGGGTACAATGAGCAGTTCTTC. It is translated as CASSLDTGYNEQFF.

A few counts support this clonotype. V usage is TRBV5-6 and J usage is TRBJ2-7; 8 bases line up with TRBD2. Germline V gives CDR1 SGHDT, CDR2 YYEEEE. Trimming took 3 bases from V and 3 from J; bases not matched to a gene: 8. CDR3 size: 15 residues. The CDR3 reads CASSYSGLVYYEQYF. CDR3 in DNA: TGTGCCAGCAGCTATTCGGGACTAGTGTACTACGAGCAGTACTTC.

The DNA for the CDR3 is TGCAGTGTTGACAGGGGGCAGAGGGAGCAGTACTTC. As protein: CSVDRGQREQYF. The chain combines TRBV20-1 with TRBJ2-7; 10 bases map to TRBD1. V trimming: 7 bases; J trimming: 7 bases; junction bases outside the gene matches: 7. Germline V CDR1 and CDR2: DFQATT, SNEGSKA (reference sequence). The CDR3 contains 12 residues.

This clonotype was seen a few times. This chain connects TRBV7-2 to TRBJ2-1; 7 bases fit TRBD1. This CDR3 region has 16 residues. With 4 bases clipped from V and 8 bases from J, the junction kept 14 bases outside the gene matches. Germline V gene data show CDR1 as SGHTA and CDR2 as FQGNSA. The CDR3 nucleotides read TGTGCCAGCAGCTCAACCGGGACAGTTGGTTTGGATGAGCAGTTCTTC. Protein sequence: CASSSTGTVGLDEQFF.

The table lists this clonotype with many counts. The chain employs TRBV6-5 and TRBJ2-5; 10 positions match TRBD1. This CDR3 region has 13 residues. Trimming took 5 bases from V and 7 from J; bases not matched to a gene: 4. CDR1 is MNHEY and CDR2 is SVGAGI in the germline V gene. The CDR3 nucleotides read TGTGCCAGCAGTAGCCGGGACAGGGGGACCCAGTACTTC. Translated: CASSSRDRGTQYF.

V usage is TRBV5-5 and J usage is TRBJ2-2; possibly TRBD2 for D (6 bases). With 2 bases removed from V and 7 bases from J, the gap between germline ends came to 15 bases. Germline V gene lookup returns CDR1 SGHKS and CDR2 YYEKEE (reference sequence). This CDR3 region has 15 residues. The CDR3 DNA reads TGTGCCAGCAGCTTTATGCGGGAAGGTAACGGGGAGCTGTTTTTT. This translates into CASSFMREGNGELFF.

The chain recombines TRBV7-2 with TRBJ2-7, with 7 bases that match TRBD2. V lost 5 bases to trimming and J lost 0 bases; unmatched junction nucleotides: 10. The CDR3 length is 16 residues. Germline-derived CDR1 and CDR2 are SGHTA and FQGNSA. The CDR3 here is CASSPQGTTSSYEQYF. CDR3 bases: TGTGCCAGCAGCCCTCAAGGGACTACCAGCTCCTACGAGCAGTACTTC. Full variable domain (rest looked up from reference TRBV7-2 and TRBJ2-7): GAGVSQSPSNKVTEKGKDVELRCDPISGHTALYWYRQSLGQGLEFLIYFQGNSAPDKSGLPSDRFSAERTGGSVSTLTIQRTQQEDSAVYLCASSPQGTTSSYEQYFGPGTRLTVT.

V usage is TRBV29-1 and J usage is TRBJ2-1; 7 bases match TRBD1. V lost 7 bases and J lost 4; bases outside the gene matches: 1. The CDR3 spans 11 residues. The germline CDR1 and CDR2 sequences are SQVTM and ANQGSEA. CDR3 in DNA: TGCAGCGGCAGGGGGTACAATGAGCAGTTCTTC. Its protein product is CSGRGYNEQFF.

The V call is TRBV20-1, the J call TRBJ1-3, with a possible D match to TRBD1 (5 bases). Germline V CDR1 and CDR2: DFQATT, SNEGSKA (reference sequence). The CDR3 runs 14 residues. Deletions cut 3 bases from V and 3 bases from J, with 12 bases between. CDR3: CSASRDGGGNTIYF. DNA of the CDR3: TGCAGTGCTAGTCGGGACGGAGGTGGAAACACCATATATTTT.

The CDR3 DNA follows: TGTGCCAGCAGCTTAGATGGGACAGAAAAAGAGACCCAGTACTTC. Translation: CASSLDGTEKETQYF. The J gene is TRBJ2-5, the V gene TRBV7-9; TRBD1 agrees at 7 bases. The CDR3 totals 15 residues. The trim removed 1 base at V and 3 bases at J, leaving 5 bases unmatched. Germline V gene data show CDR1 as SEHNR and CDR2 as FQNEAQ (reference sequence).

The chain carries TRBV6-2 or TRBV6-3 and TRBJ2-1, with D tentatively TRBD2 (6 bases). This CDR3 spans 12 amino acids. Germline values: CDR1 MNHEY, CDR2 SVGEGT. V was trimmed by 8 bases and J by 1 base, leaving 6 bases between them. The CDR3 sequence is CASAGSYNEQFF. In DNA form, the CDR3 reads TGTGCCAGCGCGGGATCCTACAATGAGCAGTTCTTC.

This clonotype was recorded only once. The chain carries TRBV6-2 or TRBV6-3 and TRBJ2-7; 8 bases align to TRBD1. Germline trimming cut 8 bases from V and 2 bases from J; bases unmatched to any gene: 8. Germline CDR1 reads MNHEY; CDR2 reads SVGEGT. The CDR3 is 14 residues long. In DNA, the CDR3 is TGTGCCAGCCGATCGACAGGGGCGCCCTACGAGCAGTACTTC. This gives the protein CASRSTGAPYEQYF.

This clonotype was seen ten or more times. The chain employs TRBV10-1 and TRBJ2-3; 14 bases agree with TRBD2. Germline V gene lookup returns CDR1 WNHNN and CDR2 SYGVQD (reference sequence). The CDR3 consists of 15 residues. V was clipped by 8 bases and J by 5 bases; unmatched bases: 6. CDR3 coding DNA: TGCGCCAGCCGCGCGGGACTAGCGGGAGAAGATACGCAGTATTTT. Amino acid sequence: CASRAGLAGEDTQYF.

This clonotype was seen repeatedly, ten times or more. The chain combines TRBV10-3 with TRBJ2-5; no clear D. The germline CDR1 and CDR2 sequences are ENHRY and SYGVKD. The CDR3 loop spans 15 amino acids. V dropped 3 bases and J dropped 4 bases, with 15 bases sitting between them. The chain's CDR3 is CAISDNIKNGETQYF. The DNA of the CDR3 is TGTGCCATCAGTGACAACATCAAGAACGGAGAGACCCAGTACTTC.

The V call is TRBV10-3, the J call TRBJ2-5; 8 positions agree with TRBD2. V dropped 10 bases and J dropped 4; count of bases not matched to a gene: 11. CDR1 is ENHRY, CDR2 SYGVKD, per germline. The length of the CDR3 is 14 residues. DNA for the CDR3: TGTGCCAGCAGAGCGGGGCTAGCGGGAGAGACCCAGTACTTC. Translated: CASRAGLAGETQYF.